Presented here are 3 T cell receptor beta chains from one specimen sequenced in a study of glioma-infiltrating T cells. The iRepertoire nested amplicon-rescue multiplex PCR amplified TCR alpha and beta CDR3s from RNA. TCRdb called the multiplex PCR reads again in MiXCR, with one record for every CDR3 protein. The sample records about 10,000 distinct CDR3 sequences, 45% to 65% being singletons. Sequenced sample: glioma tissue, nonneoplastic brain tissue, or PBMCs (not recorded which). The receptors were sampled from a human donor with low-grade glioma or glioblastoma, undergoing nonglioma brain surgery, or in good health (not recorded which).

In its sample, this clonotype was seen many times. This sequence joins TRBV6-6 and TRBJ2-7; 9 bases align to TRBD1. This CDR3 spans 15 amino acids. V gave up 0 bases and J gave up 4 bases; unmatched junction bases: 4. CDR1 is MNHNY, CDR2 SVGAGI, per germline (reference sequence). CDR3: CASSYSWDRAYEQYF. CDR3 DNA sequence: TGTGCCAGCAGTTACTCGTGGGACAGGGCGTACGAGCAGTACTTC.

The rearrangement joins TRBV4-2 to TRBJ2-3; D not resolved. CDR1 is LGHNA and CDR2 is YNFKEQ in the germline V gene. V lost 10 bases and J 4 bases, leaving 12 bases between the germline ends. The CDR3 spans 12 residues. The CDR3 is CAIQGHSDTQYF. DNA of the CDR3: TGTGCCATCCAAGGCCATTCAGATACGCAGTATTTT.

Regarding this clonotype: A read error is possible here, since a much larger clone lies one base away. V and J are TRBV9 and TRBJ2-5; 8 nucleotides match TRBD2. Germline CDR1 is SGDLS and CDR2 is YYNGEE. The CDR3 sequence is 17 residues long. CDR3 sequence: CASTVGEGGRRAETQYF. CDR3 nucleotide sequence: TGTGCCAGCACCGTAGGTGAGGGCGGGAGGAGGGCAGAGACCCAGTACTTC.